A single sample gave rise to the 27 T cell receptor beta chains below, sequenced in a study of glioma-infiltrating T cells after dendritic cell vaccination. The data were produced by immunoSEQ multiplex PCR, yet TCRdb's version contains in-frame clones alone and is incomplete. The sample has 45,000 to 50,000 clones, less than 90% seen once. Sequences were derived from blood, sampled before dendritic cell vaccination. These receptors were collected from a human donor with glioblastoma.

The V and J genes are TRBV27 and TRBJ1-2, with TRBD1 matching over 12 bases. V shed 6 bases and J 8 bases; nucleotides not matched to a gene: 7. Germline V gene lookup returns CDR1 MNHEY and CDR2 SMNVEV (reference sequence). The CDR3 extends over 14 amino acids. The chain's CDR3 is CASSLTGTGGGYTF. Written as DNA, the CDR3 is TGTGCCAGCAGCCTGACCGGGACAGGGGGCGGCTACACCTTC.

The CDR3: CASSARDRGVYEQYF. Written as DNA, the CDR3 is TGTGCCAGCAGTGCCAGGGACAGGGGAGTCTACGAGCAGTACTTC. The genes are TRBV27 and TRBJ2-7; TRBD1 aligns across 10 bases. J was trimmed by 3 bases and V by 5 bases; bases with no gene match: 7. The CDR3 sequence is 15 residues long. CDR1 is MNHEY, CDR2 SMNVEV, per germline (reference sequence).

The rearrangement joins TRBV4-1 to TRBJ2-7, with TRBD2 as a possible D gene (5 bases). CDR1 and CDR2 from the germline V gene are MGHRA and YSYEKL. The CDR3 has 13 amino acids. V gave up 1 base and J gave up 6 bases, with 10 bases separating them. DNA for the CDR3: TGCGCCAGCAGCCAAGTCGGGGTCGGCGAGCAGTACTTC. Encoded protein: CASSQVGVGEQYF.

The chain employs TRBV5-1 and TRBJ2-1; 9 bases map to TRBD1. The junction had 16 bases not matched to a gene; V was cut back by 7 bases and J by 8 bases. This CDR3 has 16 amino acids. Germline V gene lookup returns CDR1 SGHRS and CDR2 YFSETQ. The CDR3 spells CASGKSPGTGFDEQFF. CDR3 in DNA: TGCGCCAGCGGAAAATCGCCCGGGACAGGGTTCGATGAGCAGTTCTTC.

The chain carries TRBV6-1 and TRBJ2-7; 8 bases line up with TRBD2. The junction had 11 bases not matched to a gene; V was cut back by 1 base and J by 12 bases. The V gene's germline CDR1 is MNHNS and CDR2 SASEGT. The CDR3 extends over 14 amino acids. The CDR3 region has the DNA TGTGCCAGCAGTGAAGGGAGGACTAGCCGACTGGTGTACTTC. Translated, it gives CASSEGRTSRLVYF.

The table lists this clone with a few counts. V and J are TRBV6-5 and TRBJ2-5; perhaps TRBD1 as D (7 bases). The J call is doubtful: the DNA matches TRBJ2-7 better. The CDR3 has 13 amino acids. Germline CDR1 MNHEY, CDR2 SVGAGI. Here the CDR3 DNA reads TGTGCCAGTGGGCAGGGGGGCCCTGGCGAGCAGTACTTC. Residues: CASGQGGPGEQYF.

This chain links TRBV19 with TRBJ2-1, with 7 bases matching TRBD2. V gave up 4 bases and J gave up 4 bases; unmatched junction bases: 7. The CDR3 has 15 residues. CDR1 and CDR2 (germline): LNHDA, SQIVND (reference sequence). This CDR3 reads CASSKTGGEYNEQFF. For the CDR3, the DNA is TGTGCCAGTAGTAAGACGGGAGGAGAATACAATGAGCAGTTCTTC.

V and J are TRBV7-9 and TRBJ2-7; 8 bases are shared with TRBD2. V shed 5 bases and J 4 bases; nucleotides not matched to a gene: 13. Germline V gene sequence: CDR1 SEHNR, CDR2 FQNEAQ (reference sequence). The CDR3 runs 16 residues. CDR3 loop: CASSTSGGGRNYEQYF. CDR3 nucleotides: TGTGCCAGCAGCACCAGCGGGGGAGGGAGGAATTACGAGCAGTACTTC.

The chain combines TRBV14 with TRBJ2-7, with 8 bases lining up with TRBD1. Germline assignment: CDR1 SGHDN and CDR2 FVKESK. V lost 1 base to trimming and J lost 4 bases; unmatched junction nucleotides: 9. The CDR3 runs to 16 residues. The DNA for the CDR3 is TGTGCCAGCAGCCAAGGCCTTGGACAGGGCGCGTACGAGCAGTACTTC. Protein: CASSQGLGQGAYEQYF.

This clone counts as medium-sized. The V and J genes are TRBV11-2 and TRBJ2-1; TRBD2 matches 14 bases. Per the germline V gene, CDR1 is SGHAT and CDR2 is FQNNGV. The ends lost 7 bases at V and 3 bases at J; junction bases unmatched: 14. The CDR3 runs to 19 residues. CDR3 loop: CASIRPGLAGEVHYNEQFF. CDR3 DNA: TGTGCCAGCATCCGACCGGGACTAGCGGGAGAAGTTCACTACAATGAGCAGTTCTTC.

This rearrangement joins TRBV6-4 to TRBJ2-3, with D tentatively TRBD2 (5 bases). The germline V and J ends were trimmed by 4 bases and 4 bases, with 15 bases remaining between them. CDR1 is MRHNA, CDR2 SNTAGT, per germline. CDR3 size: 15 residues. CDR3 coding DNA: TGTGCCAGCAGTGTAGAGGGAGCTGGCGCAGATACGCAGTATTTT. This gives the protein CASSVEGAGADTQYF.

The chain recombines TRBV5-1 with TRBJ2-2, with D tentatively TRBD1 (6 bases). Trimming pared 7 bases from V and 5 bases from J, leaving 9 bases between. Germline assignment: CDR1 SGHRS and CDR2 YFSETQ. There are 12 residues in the CDR3. CDR3 in DNA: TGCGCCAGCCAACAGGGAACCGGGGAGCTGTTTTTT. Translating gives CASQQGTGELFF.

The chain recombines TRBV7-9 with TRBJ2-7; no clear D. Germline CDR1 is SEHNR and CDR2 is FQNEAQ (reference sequence). V lost 7 bases to trimming and J lost 1 base, with 14 bases between them. This CDR3 is built from 14 residues. This chain's CDR3 is CASTFWADSYEQYF. CDR3 DNA sequence: TGTGCCAGCACCTTTTGGGCAGATTCCTACGAGCAGTACTTC.

This chain connects TRBV6-5 to TRBJ2-3, with D possibly matching TRBD1 (6 bases). This CDR3 region has 13 residues. Germline lookup yields CDR1 MNHEY and CDR2 SVGAGI. V was clipped by 10 bases and J by 2 bases, with 13 bases between them. This CDR3 is CATYRESTDTQYF. The CDR3 nucleotides are TGTGCCACTTACAGGGAATCCACAGATACGCAGTATTTT.

J is TRBJ2-2 and V is TRBV2; a possible D gene is TRBD2 (6 bases). With 6 bases removed from V and 4 bases from J, the gap between germline ends came to 15 bases. This CDR3 has 15 residues. The germline V gene encodes CDR1 SNHLY and CDR2 FYNNEI. The CDR3 DNA follows: TGTGCCAGCAGACTGAACTCCGGGGGCACCGGGGAGCTGTTTTTT. Translation: CASRLNSGGTGELFF.

This clone was picked up a small number of times. The V gene is TRBV5-4, the J gene TRBJ2-3; 8 bases match TRBD2. There are 16 residues in the CDR3. V shed 2 bases and J 2 bases; nucleotides not matched to a gene: 7. Germline lookup yields CDR1 SGHNT and CDR2 YYREEE (reference sequence). CDR3: CASSLLSGGLTDTQYF. The CDR3 DNA follows: TGTGCCAGCAGCTTATTATCGGGGGGGCTCACAGATACGCAGTATTTT.

The chain recombines TRBV4-2 with TRBJ1-2, with TRBD1 matching 8 bases. The ends lost 2 bases at V and 3 bases at J; junction bases unmatched: 2. The CDR3 totals 14 residues. From germline, CDR1 is LGHNA and CDR2 YNFKEQ. CDR3 amino acids: CASSQTQGDYGYTF. The CDR3 nucleotides are TGTGCCAGCAGCCAAACACAGGGGGACTATGGCTACACCTTC.

V gene TRBV5-1 combines with J gene TRBJ1-2; TRBD1 agrees at 8 bases. This CDR3 is 15 amino acids long. The V gene's germline CDR1 is SGHRS and CDR2 YFSETQ. Trimming cost V 3 bases and J 0 bases; bases outside gene matches: 4. The chain's CDR3 is CASSWGTGSNYGYTF. The CDR3 bases are TGCGCCAGCAGCTGGGGGACAGGATCTAACTATGGCTACACCTTC.

The V gene is TRBV2, the J gene TRBJ2-3; 7 nucleotides line up with TRBD2. The CDR3 is 14 residues long. Per germline, CDR1 SNHLY and CDR2 FYNNEI. With 6 bases clipped from V and 4 bases from J, the junction kept 7 bases outside the gene matches. The CDR3 DNA follows: TGTGCCAGCAGGAAAGCGGGGATCCCAGATACGCAGTATTTT. It translates to CASRKAGIPDTQYF.

The J gene is TRBJ2-2, the V gene TRBV7-9, with 11 bases identical to TRBD1. V was clipped by 1 base and J by 6 bases; unmatched bases: 1. The CDR3 is made up of 15 amino acids. The V gene's germline CDR1 is SEHNR and CDR2 FQNEAQ (reference sequence). CDR3 sequence: CASSLGTGGPGELFF. DNA of the CDR3: TGTGCCAGCAGCTTAGGGACAGGGGGCCCCGGGGAGCTGTTTTTT.

The rearrangement links TRBV7-2 to TRBJ2-5, with D unresolved. Germline CDR1 and CDR2: SGHTA and FQGNSA. The length of the CDR3 is 13 residues. V dropped 0 bases and J dropped 5 bases, with 7 bases sitting between them. This CDR3 is CASSLASGETQYF. CDR3 coding DNA: TGTGCCAGCAGCTTAGCGTCCGGGGAGACCCAGTACTTC.

Remarks on this clone: Relative to the germline gene, one junction end is altered; a read error may explain this. The chain employs TRBV14 and TRBJ1-4; 7 nucleotides agree with TRBD1. Germline V gene lookup returns CDR1 SGHDN and CDR2 FVKESK. The CDR3 sequence is 16 residues long. The CDR3 DNA reads as TGTACCAGCAGCCAAGTAGGTCGACAGGGAAATGAAAAACTGTTTTTT. As protein: CTSSQVGRQGNEKLFF.

The chain carries TRBV7-3 and TRBJ1-2, with 10 bases matching TRBD1. With V trimmed by 4 bases and J by 7 bases, 6 bases remained unmatched. Germline CDR1 is SGHTA and CDR2 is FQGTGA. This CDR3 comprises 14 residues. CDR3 coding DNA: TGTGCCAGCAGCTCGGGGACAGGGGCCGGTGGCTACACCTTC. This sequence encodes CASSSGTGAGGYTF.

The rearrangement joins TRBV2 to TRBJ1-6; 11 bases fit TRBD1. Germline values: CDR1 SNHLY, CDR2 FYNNEI. This CDR3 comprises 15 residues. V lost 6 bases to trimming and J lost 9 bases; unmatched junction nucleotides: 7. The CDR3 loop is CASRADGTGGSPLHF. CDR3 coding DNA: TGTGCCAGCAGAGCGGACGGGACAGGGGGTTCACCCCTCCACTTT.

The V call is TRBV6-1, the J call TRBJ2-7, with 12 bases fitting TRBD2. Germline V gene sequence: CDR1 MNHNS, CDR2 SASEGT. The CDR3 has 16 residues. V dropped 3 bases and J dropped 4; count of bases not matched to a gene: 7. In DNA, the CDR3 is TGTGCCAGCAGTGACCCAGGACTAGCGGGATGGTACGAGCAGTACTTC. Its translation is CASSDPGLAGWYEQYF.

V gene TRBV5-1 combines with J gene TRBJ1-2; D possibly corresponds to TRBD1 (5 bases). V was trimmed by 2 bases and J by 7 bases, leaving 9 bases between them. This CDR3 region has 12 residues. CDR1 SGHRS and CDR2 YFSETQ come from the germline V gene. The DNA of the CDR3 is TGCGCCAGCAGCTTTCAGGGCGGTGGCTACACCTTC. This codes for CASSFQGGGYTF.

V usage is TRBV9 and J usage is TRBJ1-4, with 7 bases lining up with TRBD1. The CDR3 is made up of 15 amino acids. The V segment lost 3 bases and the J segment 5 bases; nucleotides outside the gene matches: 7. Germline V lookup: CDR1 SGDLS, CDR2 YYNGEE. The CDR3 coding sequence is TGTGCCAGCAGCGATGACAGGGACTTAAATGAAAAACTGTTTTTT. Translating it yields CASSDDRDLNEKLFF.